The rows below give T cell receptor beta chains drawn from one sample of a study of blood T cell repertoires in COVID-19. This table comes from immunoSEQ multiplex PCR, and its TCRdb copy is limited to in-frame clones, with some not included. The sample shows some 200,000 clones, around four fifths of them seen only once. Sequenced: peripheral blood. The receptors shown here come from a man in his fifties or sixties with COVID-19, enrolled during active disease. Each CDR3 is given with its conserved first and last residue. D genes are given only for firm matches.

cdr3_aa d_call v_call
CASSRSTDTQYF NA TRBV11-3
CASSRTGEDEQFF TRBD1 TRBV12-3/TRBV12-4
CASSRTGGFAYGYTF TRBD1 TRBV14
CASSQVGGRLETQYF TRBD2 TRBV4-1
CASSSRTSGRMDEQFF TRBD2 TRBV28
CASSRQGAPTEAFF TRBD1 TRBV5-6
CASSRLAGGTDTQYF TRBD2 TRBV6-5
CASSLGSRDTEAFF NA TRBV4-1
CASSLSRGGNEKLFF NA TRBV5-1
CATSEPPDRATNEKLFF TRBD1 TRBV24-1
CASSILGGVGEKLFF NA TRBV9
CASSTGYNEQFF NA TRBV6-5
CASSVRGQSTEAFF NA TRBV18